A single T cell receptor (beta chain) is shown here with its context. The antigen is not known. Sorting of CD4+ naive, central memory, regulatory and stem cell-like memory cells was performed via CD45RO/CCR7/CD25/CD127/CD95/CD27. The data belong to a study of beta chain features in type 1 diabetes. The authors reverse transcribed all of the isolated RNA, so sequencing captured expressed TCRB transcripts. Assay: immunoSEQ multiplex PCR; the TCRdb copy retains only in-frame clones and omits some. The table has 150,000 to 190,000 clones, 10% to 13% seen once. General observations from the study: TCRB CDR3 length was moderately but significantly reduced in all four CD4+ subsets of Type 1 diabetes patients.

The CDR3 has 14 residues. J gave up 4 bases and V 5 bases, and 7 bases lay outside the gene matches. From germline, CDR1 is LNHDA and CDR2 SQIVND (reference sequence). Material: central memory CD4+ T cells from blood. The chain employs TRBV19 and TRBJ1-1; 7 bases map to TRBD1. The clonotype originates from a man aged 25-45 years with type 1 diabetes. For the CDR3, the DNA is TGTGCCAGTAGTTTAAACAGGGGATTCACTGAAGCTTTCTTT. Its protein product is CASSLNRGFTEAFF. The variable domain in full, completed from reference TRBV19 and TRBJ1-1, reads DGGITQSPKYLFRKEGQNVTLSCEQNLNHDAMYWYRQDPGQGLRLIYYSQIVNDFQKGDIAEGYSVSREKKESFPLTVTSAQKNPTAFYLCASSLNRGFTEAFFGQGTRLTVV.